Shown below are 26 T cell receptor beta chains from a single sample sequenced in a study of OX40 agonist ivuxolimab in advanced cancers. Clones were read by immunoSEQ multiplex PCR, and TCRdb kept only the in-frame ones, dropping some. The sample lists around 83,000 clones; over 75% were seen once. The input for sequencing was CD4+ or CD8+ T cells sorted from blood, taken in a trial of the OX40 agonist ivuxolimab. Receptors originate from an adult with an advanced solid tumor such as melanoma, head and neck, liver or kidney cancer.

This chain joins TRBV5-1 and TRBJ2-3; the D gene could be TRBD1 or TRBD2 (5 bases each). The V end lost 6 bases, the J end lost 6 bases, and 17 bases lay between the germline ends. The CDR3 totals 14 residues. Germline V gene lookup returns CDR1 SGHRS and CDR2 YFSETQ. The CDR3 DNA is TGCGCCAGCACCAATGTCGGGGACGTGGATACGCAGTATTTT. Translating it yields CASTNVGDVDTQYF.

This rearrangement joins TRBV7-8 to TRBJ2-5; D is possibly TRBD1 (6 bases). Germline loops: CDR1 SGHVS, CDR2 FQNEAQ. Trimming took 2 bases from V and 5 from J, leaving 15 bases between them. CDR3 length: 15 residues. The CDR3 spells CASSLFQGTRETQYF. As DNA, the CDR3 is TGTGCCAGCAGCTTATTTCAGGGGACGCGTGAGACCCAGTACTTC. Together with reference TRBV7-8 and TRBJ2-5, the CDR3 gives the full variable domain: GAGVSQSPRYKVAKRGQDVALRCDPISGHVSLFWYQQALGQGPEFLTYFQNEAQLDKSGLPSDRFFAERPEGSVSTLKIQRTQQEDSAVYLCASSLFQGTRETQYFGPGTRLLVL.

This chain uses TRBV28 with TRBJ1-3; D uncertain. This CDR3 region has 14 residues. Germline V CDR1 and CDR2: MDHEN, SYDVKM. With 4 bases removed from V and 1 base from J, the gap between germline ends came to 8 bases. The CDR3 DNA sequence: TGTGCCAGCAGTTCCGGTGGGTCTGGAAACACCATATATTTT. It translates to CASSSGGSGNTIYF.

The rearrangement links TRBV28 to TRBJ1-4; D gene unclear. CDR3 size: 14 residues. The germline V and J ends were trimmed by 2 bases and 4 bases, with 8 bases remaining between them. CDR1 is MDHEN, CDR2 SYDVKM, per germline. CDR3 protein: CASSLGSNNEKLFF. CDR3 in DNA: TGTGCCAGCAGTTTAGGCAGTAATAATGAAAAACTGTTTTTT.

The rearrangement joins TRBV11-2 to TRBJ2-5; D is unresolved. CDR3 size: 13 residues. Germline V CDR1 and CDR2: SGHAT, FQNNGV. Trimming cost V 3 bases and J 1 base, with 6 bases left between them. CDR3 nucleotides: TGTGCCAGCAGCTTCGGCATCCAAGAGACCCAGTACTTC. Its protein product is CASSFGIQETQYF.

The gene calls are TRBV2 and TRBJ2-1; 10 nucleotides align to TRBD1. Germline CDR1 is SNHLY and CDR2 is FYNNEI. There are 14 residues in the CDR3. The V gene end was trimmed by 5 bases and the J gene end by 10 bases; junction bases not matched to a gene: 8. The CDR3 protein is CASSLGGQGSEQFF. The CDR3 coding sequence is TGTGCCAGCAGTCTTGGGGGACAGGGGAGCGAGCAGTTCTTC.

This clone was recorded once. The chain uses TRBV7-2 and TRBJ1-2; TRBD1 matches 9 bases. Germline V gives CDR1 SGHTA, CDR2 FQGNSA. With V trimmed by 5 bases and J by 6 bases, 7 bases remained unmatched. CDR3 size: 14 residues. The DNA of the CDR3 is TGTGCCAGCAGCACGCGGACAGGGGCCGATGGCTACACCTTC. Encoded protein: CASSTRTGADGYTF. The full variable domain, in which reference TRBV7-2 and TRBJ1-2 provide the parts outside the CDR3, is GAGVSQSPSNKVTEKGKDVELRCDPISGHTALYWYRQSLGQGLEFLIYFQGNSAPDKSGLPSDRFSAERTGGSVSTLTIQRTQQEDSAVYLCASSTRTGADGYTFGSGTRLTVV.

The chain links TRBV30 to TRBJ2-3; D possibly matches TRBD1 or TRBD2 (5 bases each). Germline lookup yields CDR1 GTSNPN and CDR2 SVGIG (reference sequence). V shed 0 bases and J shed 4 bases, with 11 bases lying between them. The CDR3 spans 14 residues. CDR3 in amino acids: CAWSVGTWADTQYF. CDR3 DNA sequence: TGTGCCTGGAGTGTAGGGACCTGGGCAGATACGCAGTATTTT.

CDR3 protein: CASSYPWDSQSYEQYF. CDR3 DNA: TGTGCCAGCAGTTACCCTTGGGACAGCCAATCCTACGAGCAGTACTTC. The chain is built from TRBV6-6 and TRBJ2-7; 7 bases are shared with TRBD1. The CDR3 length is 16 residues. Losses at the gene ends were 2 bases for V and 1 base for J; bases not matched to a gene: 8. Per the germline V gene, CDR1 is MNHNY and CDR2 is SVGAGI (reference sequence).

About this clone itself: Germline and junction disagree at one end, which may indicate a read error. The chain combines TRBV2 with TRBJ1-4; D uncertain. Germline assignment: CDR1 SNHLY and CDR2 FYNNEI. The CDR3 sequence is 14 residues long. The CDR3 here is CASSEAGWEGKLFF. The DNA of the CDR3 is TGTGCCAGCAGCGAAGCCGGGTGGGAGGGAAAACTGTTTTTT. The full variable domain, rest sourced from reference TRBV2 and TRBJ1-4, is EPEVTQTPSHQVTQMGQEVILRCVPISNHLYFYWYRQILGQKVEFLVSFYNNEISEKSEIFDDQFSVERPDGSNFTLKIRSTKLEDSAMYFCASSEAGWEGKLFFGSGTQLSVL.

The chain is built from TRBV30 and TRBJ1-1, with 7 nucleotides matching TRBD1. Trimming removed 8 bases from V and 3 bases from J; junction bases left unmatched: 3. The CDR3 spans 11 residues. Germline loops: CDR1 GTSNPN, CDR2 SVGIG (reference sequence). The CDR3 bases are TGTGCCGCCCAGGGGGACACTGAAGCTTTCTTT. Protein sequence: CAAQGDTEAFF.

The rearrangement joins TRBV5-6 to TRBJ1-2, with 7 positions matching TRBD1. The CDR3 consists of 18 residues. The germline CDR1 and CDR2 sequences are SGHDT and YYEEEE. V lost 1 base and J lost 0; bases outside the gene matches: 12. The CDR3 region is CASSLPTGLREANYGYTF. In DNA form, the CDR3 reads TGTGCCAGCAGCTTGCCGACAGGGTTACGAGAAGCTAACTATGGCTACACCTTC.

The CDR3 here is CASSIPGGPKIHTDTQYF. Here the CDR3 DNA reads TGTGCCAGCAGCATACCAGGGGGCCCTAAAATACACACAGATACGCAGTATTTT. The chain combines TRBV9 with TRBJ2-3, with TRBD1 identical over 8 bases. Germline-derived CDR1 and CDR2 are SGDLS and YYNGEE. The CDR3 length is 18 residues. The ends lost 4 bases at V and 2 bases at J; junction bases unmatched: 15.

The V gene is TRBV7-2, the J gene TRBJ2-7; D gene unclear. Between the trimmed V and J ends, which lost 5 bases and 4 bases, there was a span of 15 bases. The CDR3 runs to 14 residues. The V gene's germline CDR1 is SGHTA and CDR2 FQGNSA. In nucleotides, the CDR3 is TGTGCCAGCAGCCCCACGAGCATCCAGTACGAGCAGTACTTC. The encoded protein is CASSPTSIQYEQYF.

The chain combines TRBV7-2 with TRBJ2-1, with D uncertain. Germline assignment: CDR1 SGHTA and CDR2 FQGNSA. This CDR3 region has 13 residues. V was trimmed by 3 bases and J by 10 bases, leaving 13 bases between them. CDR3 nucleotides: TGTGCCAGCAGCTTCTTCGACCGGAGAGAGCAGTTCTTC. Encoded protein: CASSFFDRREQFF.

The CDR3 is CASRSVSYGYTF. CDR3 sequence (DNA): TGTGCCAGCAGGTCGGTTAGCTATGGCTACACCTTC. The J gene is TRBJ1-2, the V gene TRBV5-6, with D unresolved. V dropped 5 bases and J dropped 4 bases, with 9 bases sitting between them. The germline V gene has CDR1 SGHDT and CDR2 YYEEEE. There are 12 residues in the CDR3.

The CDR3, as DNA: TGTGCCAGCACCATAGCGGGAGAAACCGGGGAGCTGTTTTTT. Residues: CASTIAGETGELFF. The chain uses TRBV5-4 and TRBJ2-2; 9 bases map to TRBD2. V lost 6 bases, J lost 5 bases, and 5 bases stayed unmatched. CDR1 and CDR2 (germline): SGHNT, YYREEE (reference sequence). The CDR3 is 14 amino acids.

CDR3 nucleotide sequence: TGCGCCAGCAGCTTAGCGGGAAGTCTCAGTTATGAGCAGTTCTTC. This translates into CASSLAGSLSYEQFF. The V gene is TRBV5-1, the J gene TRBJ2-1, with 7 bases aligning to TRBD2. V shed 2 bases, J shed 8 bases, and the junction held 10 bases outside the gene matches. The CDR3 spans 15 residues. Looked up from germline, CDR1 is SGHRS and CDR2 is YFSETQ.

The chain couples TRBV7-2 to TRBJ2-7; the match to TRBD2 covers 7 bases. V shed 5 bases, J shed 4 bases, and the junction held 11 bases outside the gene matches. The CDR3 totals 15 residues. Germline loops: CDR1 SGHTA, CDR2 FQGNSA. Here the CDR3 reads CASSTTGTTSYEQYF. In DNA, the CDR3 is TGTGCCAGCAGCACTACCGGGACTACAAGTTACGAGCAGTACTTC.

The chain uses TRBV28 and TRBJ1-2; D gene unclear. In germline, CDR1 is MDHEN, CDR2 SYDVKM. The CDR3 is made up of 15 amino acids. Trimming removed 7 bases from V and 0 bases from J, with 15 bases in between. The chain's CDR3 is CASTPGSRSNYGYTF. CDR3 nucleotides: TGTGCCAGCACCCCGGGTTCGCGGTCTAACTATGGCTACACCTTC.

V and J are TRBV19 and TRBJ2-5; D is perhaps TRBD2 (5 bases). Trimming pared 1 base from V and 2 bases from J, leaving 8 bases between. This CDR3 is built from 14 residues. The germline V gene has CDR1 LNHDA and CDR2 SQIVND (reference sequence). CDR3 amino acids: CASSIGSVQETQYF. Written as DNA, the CDR3 is TGTGCCAGTAGTATAGGTAGCGTTCAAGAGACCCAGTACTTC.

This chain uses TRBV28 with TRBJ1-1; tentatively, D is TRBD1 (5 bases). Germline CDR1 reads MDHEN; CDR2 reads SYDVKM. V was clipped by 2 bases and J by 3 bases, with 13 bases between them. The CDR3 contains 15 residues. CDR3 nucleotides: TGTGCCAGCAGTTTACCCAGGACAAGCCACACTGAAGCTTTCTTT. It specifies CASSLPRTSHTEAFF.

The gene calls are TRBV12-2 and TRBJ2-1; TRBD2 is the table's D call and was not checked against the DNA. TRBV12-2 is a known pseudogene. The CDR3 spans 16 residues. CDR3 coding DNA: TGTGCAAGTCGCTTAGAGGTTAGCGGGCGGTACAATGAGCAGTTCTTC. This gives the protein CASRLEVSGRYNEQFF.

This sequence joins TRBV27 and TRBJ1-4; 9 nucleotides match TRBD1. Germline assignment: CDR1 MNHEY and CDR2 SMNVEV (reference sequence). The CDR3 has 13 residues. V was clipped by 6 bases and J by 6 bases; unmatched bases: 2. The CDR3 DNA is TGTGCCAGCAGACAGGGGGCTTATGAAAAACTGTTTTTT. Translating gives CASRQGAYEKLFF. Supplemented by reference TRBV27 and TRBJ1-4, the full variable domain reads EAQVTQNPRYLITVTGKKLTVTCSQNMNHEYMSWYRQDPGLGLRQIYYSMNVEVTDKGDVPEGYKVSRKEKRNFPLILESPSPNQTSLYFCASRQGAYEKLFFGSGTQLSVL.

The chain links TRBV28 to TRBJ2-1; D assignment may be TRBD1 or TRBD2 (5 bases each). Germline-derived CDR1 and CDR2 are MDHEN and SYDVKM. Trimming removed 5 bases at V and 0 bases at J, with 11 bases between. The CDR3 length is 15 residues. This CDR3 is CASSRDGSSYNEQFF. The CDR3 nucleotides are TGTGCCAGCAGTCGGGACGGAAGCTCCTACAATGAGCAGTTCTTC.

The V gene is TRBV7-9, the J gene TRBJ1-4; possibly TRBD1 for D (5 bases). CDR3 size: 15 residues. The germline V and J ends were trimmed by 5 bases and 0 bases, with 10 bases remaining between them. In germline, CDR1 is SEHNR, CDR2 FQNEAQ (reference sequence). The CDR3 region has the DNA TGTGCCAGCAGCCTGCGACAGACAACTAATGAAAAACTGTTTTTT. Translated: CASSLRQTTNEKLFF.